Shown below are 23 T cell receptor beta chains from a single sample sequenced in a study of cytomegalovirus exposure and HLA in healthy donors. Clones were sequenced by immunoSEQ multiplex PCR, and TCRdb holds only the in-frame ones, with some missing. Seen here are 150,000 to 250,000 clones, roughly 84% observed once, and the top ten hold 13%. The specimen was PBMCs. The receptors were gathered from a woman younger than 45 in good health and CMV-seropositive.

The chain joins TRBV30 to TRBJ1-5, with 7 bases identical to TRBD1. The germline CDR1 and CDR2 sequences are GTSNPN and SVGIG (reference sequence). The J segment lost 7 bases and the V segment lost 5 bases, leaving 11 bases of the junction unmatched. The CDR3 is made up of 14 amino acids. The CDR3 is CAWSTGLEGQPQHF. DNA of the CDR3: TGTGCCTGGTCGACAGGGCTTGAAGGACAGCCCCAGCATTTT.

V is TRBV30 and J is TRBJ1-2; TRBD1 might be the D (6 bases). The V and J ends lost 2 bases and 0 bases respectively, with 16 bases between them. The CDR3 extends over 16 amino acids. Per the germline V gene, CDR1 is GTSNPN and CDR2 is SVGIG (reference sequence). This chain's CDR3 is CAWSRPWTATNYGYTF. CDR3 nucleotides: TGTGCCTGGAGTCGACCATGGACAGCTACTAACTATGGCTACACCTTC.

The chain uses TRBV29-1 and TRBJ2-3; D perhaps matches TRBD1 (5 bases). The length of the CDR3 is 12 residues. The germline gives CDR1 SQVTM, CDR2 ANQGSEA. V was shortened by 8 bases and J by 4 bases, with 13 bases between the two germline ends. The CDR3 is CSTVEGADTQYF. The CDR3 nucleotides read TGCAGCACCGTGGAAGGGGCAGATACGCAGTATTTT.

The chain combines TRBV15 with TRBJ2-2; possibly TRBD1 for D (5 bases). CDR1 is LNHNV, CDR2 YYDKDF, per germline (reference sequence). Trimming stripped 6 bases from V and 4 bases from J, with 12 bases between. This CDR3 region has 14 residues. CDR3 in amino acids: CATSTERGTGELFF. The CDR3 DNA is TGTGCCACCAGTACAGAAAGGGGCACCGGGGAGCTGTTTTTT.

The chain has TRBV28 and TRBJ1-1; D is unresolved. This CDR3 is built from 14 residues. From germline, CDR1 is MDHEN and CDR2 SYDVKM. The V and J ends lost 3 bases and 0 bases respectively, with 8 bases between them. CDR3 sequence: CASSFTQMNTEAFF. CDR3 DNA: TGTGCCAGCAGTTTTACTCAAATGAACACTGAAGCTTTCTTT. Full variable domain (rest looked up from reference TRBV28 and TRBJ1-1): DVKVTQSSRYLVKRTGEKVFLECVQDMDHENMFWYRQDPGLGLRLIYFSYDVKMKEKGDIPEGYSVSREKKERFSLILESASTNQTSMYLCASSFTQMNTEAFFGQGTRLTVV.

In this sample, this clone turned up a few times. The chain links TRBV27 to TRBJ1-5; D remains ambiguous. V was clipped by 5 bases and J by 0 bases, with 11 bases between them. CDR3 size: 15 residues. CDR1 is MNHEY, CDR2 SMNVEV, per germline (reference sequence). The CDR3 spells CASSPARHSNQPQHF. The CDR3 coding sequence is TGTGCCAGCAGTCCAGCCCGACATAGCAATCAGCCCCAGCATTTT.

The chain uses TRBV5-1 and TRBJ2-1, with 11 nucleotides matching TRBD2. This CDR3 has 15 residues. After removal of 5 bases from V and 5 bases from J, the junction contained 6 bases not matched to a gene. Per germline, CDR1 SGHRS and CDR2 YFSETQ. This chain's CDR3 is CASRGGLAENNEQFF. In DNA, the CDR3 is TGCGCCAGCAGAGGGGGACTAGCGGAGAACAATGAGCAGTTCTTC.

This clone was counted between two and nine times. V is TRBV4-2 and J is TRBJ1-2; no reliable D call. Per the germline V gene, CDR1 is LGHNA and CDR2 is YNFKEQ. This CDR3 is built from 12 residues. V dropped 0 bases and J dropped 7 bases, with 6 bases sitting between them. The CDR3 is CASSQDGSGYTF. CDR3 nucleotide sequence: TGTGCCAGCAGCCAAGACGGGTCTGGCTACACCTTC.

The rearrangement joins TRBV29-1 to TRBJ1-3; TRBD1 matches 9 bases. V dropped 7 bases and J dropped 4; count of bases not matched to a gene: 2. Germline V CDR1 and CDR2: SQVTM, ANQGSEA. The CDR3 has 12 amino acids. CDR3 region: CSAGTGGNTIYF. The CDR3 DNA sequence: TGCAGCGCCGGGACAGGGGGAAACACCATATATTTT.

V is TRBV10-2 and J is TRBJ1-1; 7 bases agree with TRBD1. CDR1 WSHSY and CDR2 SAAADI come from the germline V gene. The CDR3 is made up of 13 amino acids. J lost 4 bases, V lost 5 bases, and 4 bases had no gene match. Here the CDR3 reads CASSKTGSTEAFF. The CDR3 DNA follows: TGCGCCAGCAGTAAGACAGGGAGCACTGAAGCTTTCTTT.

The V gene is TRBV7-2, the J gene TRBJ2-3; unclear D gene. With 5 bases removed from V and 10 bases from J, the gap between germline ends came to 13 bases. The CDR3 is 12 residues long. From germline, CDR1 is SGHTA and CDR2 FQGNSA. In DNA form, the CDR3 reads TGTGCCAGCAGCCCCCGAATAGTGGCGCAGTATTTT. This encodes CASSPRIVAQYF.

The chain couples TRBV9 to TRBJ1-1; no definite D call. Germline assignment: CDR1 SGDLS and CDR2 YYNGEE. This CDR3 spans 12 amino acids. The V end lost 4 bases, the J end lost 4 bases, and 8 bases lay between the germline ends. The CDR3 loop reads CASSMRRTEAFF. The DNA of the CDR3 is TGTGCCAGCAGCATGCGTCGCACTGAAGCTTTCTTT.

The gene calls are TRBV10-2 and TRBJ2-1, with D possibly being TRBD1 (5 bases). The CDR3 is made up of 14 amino acids. Germline values: CDR1 WSHSY, CDR2 SAAADI. The V end was cut by 6 bases, the J end by 8 bases, with 17 bases between. In nucleotides, the CDR3 is TGCGCCAGCAGGGACACCCCCCAAGTTCATGAGCAGTTCTTC. Protein product: CASRDTPQVHEQFF.

The rearrangement uses TRBV18 and TRBJ2-7, with D possibly TRBD1 on 6 matching bases. There are 15 residues in the CDR3. The germline gives CDR1 KGHSH, CDR2 LQKENI. The V end lost 2 bases, the J end lost 3 bases, and 14 bases lay between the germline ends. This CDR3 reads CASSPRSGASYEQYF. The CDR3 DNA follows: TGTGCCAGCTCACCAAGATCAGGGGCGAGCTACGAGCAGTACTTC.

This clone is a singleton in its sample. This sequence joins TRBV5-1 and TRBJ2-7; TRBD1 matches 10 bases. The CDR3 runs 17 residues. V was pared by 0 bases and J by 6 bases, with 12 bases of the junction left unmatched. Germline V gene lookup returns CDR1 SGHRS and CDR2 YFSETQ. Written as DNA, the CDR3 is TGCGCCAGCAGCTTGGGGTCCGGGACAGGGGATTCTTCCGAGCAGTACTTC. It encodes CASSLGSGTGDSSEQYF. Full variable domain (missing parts from reference TRBV5-1 and TRBJ2-7): KAGVTQTPRYLIKTRGQQVTLSCSPISGHRSVSWYQQTPGQGLQFLFEYFSETQRNKGNFPGRFSGRQFSNSRSEMNVSTLELGDSALYLCASSLGSGTGDSSEQYFGPGTRLTVT.

This rearrangement joins TRBV19 to TRBJ1-1, with D uncertain. V dropped 4 bases and J dropped 1 base, with 13 bases sitting between them. The CDR3 has 15 residues. Germline-derived CDR1 and CDR2 are LNHDA and SQIVND (reference sequence). The CDR3 nucleotides are TGTGCCAGTAGTAGGAGAGGACGGGAGAACACTGAAGCTTTCTTT. Translation gives CASSRRGRENTEAFF.

The rearrangement uses TRBV15 and TRBJ2-1; D ambiguous. V lost 8 bases and J 3 bases, leaving 11 bases between the germline ends. The CDR3 spans 13 residues. Per the germline V gene, CDR1 is LNHNV and CDR2 is YYDKDF (reference sequence). The CDR3 reads CATGHRSYNEQFF. CDR3 DNA: TGTGCCACCGGCCACCGGAGCTACAATGAGCAGTTCTTC.

V is TRBV6-5 and J is TRBJ1-2; 9 bases match TRBD1. V trimming: 6 bases; J trimming: 4 bases; junction bases outside the gene matches: 0. The CDR3 runs 12 residues. Germline V gene lookup returns CDR1 MNHEY and CDR2 SVGAGI. CDR3 loop: CASRQGAYGYTF. For the CDR3, the DNA is TGTGCCAGCAGACAGGGGGCCTATGGCTACACCTTC.

This clone was seen many times. This chain joins TRBV18 and TRBJ1-1; D is possibly TRBD1 (6 bases). The CDR3 covers 15 residues. Germline CDR1 is KGHSH and CDR2 is LQKENI. V lost 3 bases and J 5 bases, leaving 16 bases between the germline ends. The CDR3 nucleotides read TGTGCCAGCTCACCCTCTTGGGGGGGCTCAACTGAAGCTTTCTTT. Protein product: CASSPSWGGSTEAFF.

This chain uses TRBV6-1 with TRBJ2-5; 11 nucleotides line up with TRBD1. This CDR3 region has 16 residues. Germline V gives CDR1 MNHNS, CDR2 SASEGT. The V segment lost 4 bases and the J segment 4 bases; nucleotides outside the gene matches: 8. CDR3: CASSGEDRGLGETQYF. CDR3 sequence (DNA): TGTGCCAGCAGTGGGGAGGACAGGGGGCTAGGAGAGACCCAGTACTTC.

This chain joins TRBV29-1 and TRBJ1-1, with D hard to call. This CDR3 region has 13 residues. V lost 7 bases, J lost 8 bases, and 20 bases lay in between. In germline, CDR1 is SQVTM, CDR2 ANQGSEA. CDR3 sequence: CSARPDGRGEAFF. The CDR3 DNA is TGCAGCGCCCGCCCGGACGGAAGAGGGGAAGCTTTCTTT.

This clone was counted only a few times. The chain has TRBV7-3 and TRBJ1-1, with D possibly TRBD1 on 6 matching bases. CDR3 length: 15 amino acids. Trimming took off 3 bases at V and 1 base at J, with 12 bases between the two ends. CDR1 SGHTA and CDR2 FQGTGA come from the germline V gene. CDR3: CASSFDGQPNTEAFF. The CDR3 coding sequence is TGTGCCAGCAGCTTCGACGGACAGCCGAACACTGAAGCTTTCTTT.

The chain combines TRBV7-8 with TRBJ2-5; D is unclear. The V gene's germline CDR1 is SGHVS and CDR2 FQNEAQ. CDR3 size: 11 residues. Trimming shortened V by 5 bases and J by 2 bases, and 3 bases separated the two germline ends. The CDR3 DNA reads as TGTGCCAGCAGCCGGCAAGAGACCCAGTACTTC. Protein: CASSRQETQYF.